The 2 T cell receptor beta chains below were found in one sample sequenced in a study of neurological immune-mediated disorders. One entry per CDR3 protein, called by TCRdb with MiXCR from the 5' RACE reads. Here the sample spans 64,000 or so distinct CDR3 sequences, approximately 10% being singletons. Time point given: longitudinal time-point 1 (baseline). The specimen sequenced was PBMCs. Every receptor here comes from a man aged 25-45 years in good health.

The chain recombines TRBV5-1 with TRBJ1-1; unclear D gene. Germline loops: CDR1 SGHRS, CDR2 YFSETQ. The V and J ends lost 0 bases and 3 bases respectively, with 15 bases between them. The CDR3 covers 16 residues. CDR3 bases: TGCGCCAGCAGCTTGGAAGATGCGGGATGGGACACTGAAGCTTTCTTT. It translates to CASSLEDAGWDTEAFF.

This clonotype was recorded a few times. The chain combines TRBV7-8 with TRBJ2-2; 7 bases line up with TRBD2. With V trimmed by 4 bases and J by 9 bases, 11 bases remained unmatched. The germline V gene encodes CDR1 SGHVS and CDR2 FQNEAQ. This CDR3 spans 15 amino acids. CDR3 residues: CASSWLAGQDRELFF. Written as DNA, the CDR3 is TGTGCCAGCAGCTGGTTAGCGGGCCAGGACCGGGAGCTGTTTTTT.